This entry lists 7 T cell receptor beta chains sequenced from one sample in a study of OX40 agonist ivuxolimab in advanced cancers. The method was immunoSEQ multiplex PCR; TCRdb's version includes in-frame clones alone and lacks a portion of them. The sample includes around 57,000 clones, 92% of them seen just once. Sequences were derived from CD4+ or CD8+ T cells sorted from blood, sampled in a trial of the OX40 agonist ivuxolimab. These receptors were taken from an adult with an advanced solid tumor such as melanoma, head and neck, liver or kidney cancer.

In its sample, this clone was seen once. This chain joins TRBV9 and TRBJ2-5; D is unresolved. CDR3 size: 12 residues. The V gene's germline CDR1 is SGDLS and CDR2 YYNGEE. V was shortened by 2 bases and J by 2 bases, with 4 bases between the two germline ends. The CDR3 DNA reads TGTGCCAGCAGCGTTGTACAAGAGACCCAGTACTTC. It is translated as CASSVVQETQYF.

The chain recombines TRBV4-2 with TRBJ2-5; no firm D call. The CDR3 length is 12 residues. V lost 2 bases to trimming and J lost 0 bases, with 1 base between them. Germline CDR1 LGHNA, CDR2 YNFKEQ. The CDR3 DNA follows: TGTGCCAGCAGCCAACACCAAGAGACCCAGTACTTC. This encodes CASSQHQETQYF.

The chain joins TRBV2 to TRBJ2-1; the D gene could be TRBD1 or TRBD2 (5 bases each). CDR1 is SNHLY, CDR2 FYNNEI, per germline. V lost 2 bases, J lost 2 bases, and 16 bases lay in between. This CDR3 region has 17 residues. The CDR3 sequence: CASSEPPWDHPYNEQFF. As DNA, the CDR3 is TGTGCCAGCAGTGAACCCCCCTGGGACCATCCCTACAATGAGCAGTTCTTC.

This CDR3 is CASSQAPTDTQYF. CDR3 DNA sequence: TGTGCCAGCAGCCAAGCCCCCACAGATACGCAGTATTTT. The chain uses TRBV4-2 and TRBJ2-3, with D hard to call. The V end lost 1 base, the J end lost 2 bases, and 4 bases lay between the germline ends. Per the germline V gene, CDR1 is LGHNA and CDR2 is YNFKEQ. This CDR3 comprises 13 residues.

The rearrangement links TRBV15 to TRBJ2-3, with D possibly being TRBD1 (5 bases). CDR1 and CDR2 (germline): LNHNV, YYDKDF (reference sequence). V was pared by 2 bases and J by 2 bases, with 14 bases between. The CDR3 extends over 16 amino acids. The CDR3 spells CATSRLGLGATDTQYF. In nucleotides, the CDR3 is TGTGCCACCAGCAGACTGGGCCTAGGGGCCACAGATACGCAGTATTTT.

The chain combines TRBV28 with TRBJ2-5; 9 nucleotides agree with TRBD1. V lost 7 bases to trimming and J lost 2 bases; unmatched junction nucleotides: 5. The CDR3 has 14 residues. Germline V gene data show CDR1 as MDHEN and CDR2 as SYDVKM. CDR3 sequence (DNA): TGTGCCAGCATAGGACAGGGGTGGCAAGAGACCCAGTACTTC. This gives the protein CASIGQGWQETQYF. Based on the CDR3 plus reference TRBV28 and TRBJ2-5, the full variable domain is DVKVTQSSRYLVKRTGEKVFLECVQDMDHENMFWYRQDPGLGLRLIYFSYDVKMKEKGDIPEGYSVSREKKERFSLILESASTNQTSMYLCASIGQGWQETQYFGPGTRLLVL.

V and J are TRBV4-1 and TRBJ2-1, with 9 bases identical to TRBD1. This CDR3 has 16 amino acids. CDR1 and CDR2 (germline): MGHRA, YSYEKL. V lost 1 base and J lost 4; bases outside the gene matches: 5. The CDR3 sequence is CASSQVPGTGYNEQFF. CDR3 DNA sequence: TGCGCCAGCAGCCAAGTCCCCGGGACAGGGTACAATGAGCAGTTCTTC.